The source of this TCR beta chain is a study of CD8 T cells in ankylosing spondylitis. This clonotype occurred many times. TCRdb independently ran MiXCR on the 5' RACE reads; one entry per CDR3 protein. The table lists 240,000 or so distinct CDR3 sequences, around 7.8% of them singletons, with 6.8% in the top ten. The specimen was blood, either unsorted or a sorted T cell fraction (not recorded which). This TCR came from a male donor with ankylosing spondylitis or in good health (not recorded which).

The DNA for the CDR3 is TGTGCCAGCAGCCCCGGGACATCCGTTTATGGCTACACCTTC. The encoded protein is CASSPGTSVYGYTF. The V and J genes are TRBV3-1 and TRBJ1-2; the D gene is possibly TRBD1 (6 bases). The germline V gene has CDR1 LGHDT and CDR2 YNNKEL (reference sequence). V shed 4 bases and J shed 5 bases, with 14 bases lying between them. The CDR3 spans 14 residues.